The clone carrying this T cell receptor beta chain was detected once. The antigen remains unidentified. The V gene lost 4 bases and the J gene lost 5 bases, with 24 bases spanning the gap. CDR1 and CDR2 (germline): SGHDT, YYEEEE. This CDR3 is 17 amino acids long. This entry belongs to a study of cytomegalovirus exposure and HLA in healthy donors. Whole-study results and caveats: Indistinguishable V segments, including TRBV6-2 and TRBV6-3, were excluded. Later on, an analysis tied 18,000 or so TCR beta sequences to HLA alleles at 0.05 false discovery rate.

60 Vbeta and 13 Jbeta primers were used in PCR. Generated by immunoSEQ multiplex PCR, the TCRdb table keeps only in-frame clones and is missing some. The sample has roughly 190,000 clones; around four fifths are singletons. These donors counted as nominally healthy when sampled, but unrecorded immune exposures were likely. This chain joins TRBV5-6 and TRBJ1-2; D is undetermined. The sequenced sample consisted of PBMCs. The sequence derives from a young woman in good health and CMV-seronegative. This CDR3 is CASSVPSGLSTGYGYTF. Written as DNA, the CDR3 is TGTGCCAGCAGCGTACCGAGCGGGCTGTCTACGGGGTATGGCTACACCTTC.